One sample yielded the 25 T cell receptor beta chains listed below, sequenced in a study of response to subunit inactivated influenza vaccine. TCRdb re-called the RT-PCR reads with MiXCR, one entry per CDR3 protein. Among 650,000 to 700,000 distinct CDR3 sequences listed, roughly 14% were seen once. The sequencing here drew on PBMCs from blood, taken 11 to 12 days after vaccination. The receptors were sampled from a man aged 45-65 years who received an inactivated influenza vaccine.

DNA of the CDR3: TGTGCCAGCAGTCCCTCGGGGGGATTAGCGGTCAGTCAGCCCCAGCATTTT. It translates to CASSPSGGLAVSQPQHF. The V gene is TRBV6-5, the J gene TRBJ1-5, with D tentatively TRBD1 (5 bases). Germline loops: CDR1 MNHEY, CDR2 SVGAGI. V shed 5 bases and J shed 6 bases, with 23 bases lying between them. This CDR3 contains 17 residues.

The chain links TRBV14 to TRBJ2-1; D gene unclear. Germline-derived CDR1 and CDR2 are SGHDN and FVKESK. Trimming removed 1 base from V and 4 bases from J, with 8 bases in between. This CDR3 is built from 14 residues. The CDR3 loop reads CASSQVSKYNEQFF. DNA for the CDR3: TGTGCCAGCAGCCAAGTGTCAAAATACAATGAGCAGTTCTTC.

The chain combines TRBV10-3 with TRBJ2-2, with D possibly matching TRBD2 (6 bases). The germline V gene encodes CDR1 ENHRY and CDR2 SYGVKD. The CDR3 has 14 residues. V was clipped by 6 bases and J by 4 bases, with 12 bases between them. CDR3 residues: CAIRPREVTGELFF. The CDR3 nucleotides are TGTGCCATCAGGCCCAGGGAGGTCACCGGGGAGCTGTTTTTT.

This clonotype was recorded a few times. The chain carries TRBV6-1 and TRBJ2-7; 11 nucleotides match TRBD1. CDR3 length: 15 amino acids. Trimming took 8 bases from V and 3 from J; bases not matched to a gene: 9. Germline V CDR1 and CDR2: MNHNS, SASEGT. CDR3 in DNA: TGTGCCAGCCAAATAACCGGGACAGGGGGCTACGAGCAGTACTTC. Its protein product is CASQITGTGGYEQYF.

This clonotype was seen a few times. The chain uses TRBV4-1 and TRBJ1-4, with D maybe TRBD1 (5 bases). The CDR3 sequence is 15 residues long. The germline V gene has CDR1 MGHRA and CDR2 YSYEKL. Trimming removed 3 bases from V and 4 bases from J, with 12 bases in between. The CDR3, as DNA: TGCGCCAGCAGCCAGGAGACAGAGATTAATGAAAAACTGTTTTTT. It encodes CASSQETEINEKLFF.

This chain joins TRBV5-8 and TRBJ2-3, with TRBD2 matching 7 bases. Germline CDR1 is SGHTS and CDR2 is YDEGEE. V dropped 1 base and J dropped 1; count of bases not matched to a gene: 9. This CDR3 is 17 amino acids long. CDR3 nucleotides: TGTGCCAGCAGCTTGATGGGGCGCGGGGGACGCACAGATACGCAGTATTTT. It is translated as CASSLMGRGGRTDTQYF.

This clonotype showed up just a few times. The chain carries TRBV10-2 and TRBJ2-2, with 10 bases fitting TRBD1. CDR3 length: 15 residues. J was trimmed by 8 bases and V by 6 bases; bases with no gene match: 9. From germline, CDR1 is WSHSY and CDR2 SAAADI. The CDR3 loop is CASRPGQGNVGELFF. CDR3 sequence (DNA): TGCGCCAGCAGACCGGGACAGGGGAATGTGGGGGAGCTGTTTTTT.

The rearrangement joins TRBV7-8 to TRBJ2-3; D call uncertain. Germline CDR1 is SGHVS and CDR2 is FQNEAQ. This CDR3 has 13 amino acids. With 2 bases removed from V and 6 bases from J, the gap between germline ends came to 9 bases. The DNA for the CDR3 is TGTGCCAGCAGCTTAAACCTTCTGGATACGCAGTATTTT. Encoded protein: CASSLNLLDTQYF.

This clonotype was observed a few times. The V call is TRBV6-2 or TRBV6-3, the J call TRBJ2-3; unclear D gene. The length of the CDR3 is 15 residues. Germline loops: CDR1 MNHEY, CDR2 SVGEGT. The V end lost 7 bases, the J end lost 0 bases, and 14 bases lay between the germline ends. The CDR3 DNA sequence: TGTGCCAGCAAGCCACAACTGGGGAGCACAGATACGCAGTATTTT. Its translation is CASKPQLGSTDTQYF.

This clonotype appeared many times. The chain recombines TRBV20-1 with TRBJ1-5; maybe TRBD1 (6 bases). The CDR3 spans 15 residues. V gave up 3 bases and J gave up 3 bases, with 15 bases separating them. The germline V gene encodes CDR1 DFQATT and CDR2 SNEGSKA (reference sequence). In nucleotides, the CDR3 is TGCAGTGCTAGTTTAAGGGCAGGGGTCAATCAGCCCCAGCATTTT. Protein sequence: CSASLRAGVNQPQHF.

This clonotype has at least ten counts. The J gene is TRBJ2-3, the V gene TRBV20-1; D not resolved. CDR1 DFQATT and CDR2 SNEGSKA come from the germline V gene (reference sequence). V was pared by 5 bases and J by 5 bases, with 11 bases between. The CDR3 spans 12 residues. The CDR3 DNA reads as TGCAGTGCTCCCCCTTGGGGAGATACGCAGTATTTT. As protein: CSAPPWGDTQYF.

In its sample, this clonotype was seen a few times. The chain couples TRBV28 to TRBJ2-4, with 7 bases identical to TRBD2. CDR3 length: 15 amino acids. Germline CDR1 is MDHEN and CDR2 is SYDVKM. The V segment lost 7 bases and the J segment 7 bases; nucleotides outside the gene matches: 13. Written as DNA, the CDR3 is TGTGCCAGCACCTCAATGGGAGGGAGGCATAACATTCAGTACTTC. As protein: CASTSMGGRHNIQYF.

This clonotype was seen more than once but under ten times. The CDR3: CATSRRETYQETQYF. CDR3 in DNA: TGTGCCACCAGCCGACGGGAGACATACCAAGAGACCCAGTACTTC. This sequence joins TRBV15 and TRBJ2-5; tentatively, D is TRBD2 (6 bases). Per germline, CDR1 LNHNV and CDR2 YYDKDF (reference sequence). This CDR3 has 15 amino acids. Trimming pared 5 bases from V and 0 bases from J, leaving 13 bases between.

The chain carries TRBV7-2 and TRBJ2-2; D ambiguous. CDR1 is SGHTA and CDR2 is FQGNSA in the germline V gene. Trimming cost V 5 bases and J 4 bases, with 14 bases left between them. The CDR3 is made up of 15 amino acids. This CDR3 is CASSVDGGTTGELFF. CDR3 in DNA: TGTGCCAGCAGCGTTGACGGCGGAACCACCGGGGAGCTGTTTTTT.

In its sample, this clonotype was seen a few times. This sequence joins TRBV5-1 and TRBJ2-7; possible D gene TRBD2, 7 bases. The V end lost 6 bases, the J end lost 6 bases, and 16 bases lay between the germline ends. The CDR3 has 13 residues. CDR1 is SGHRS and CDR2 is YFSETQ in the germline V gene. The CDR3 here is CASTEGGGLEQYF. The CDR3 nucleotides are TGCGCCAGCACGGAGGGGGGGGGACTCGAGCAGTACTTC.

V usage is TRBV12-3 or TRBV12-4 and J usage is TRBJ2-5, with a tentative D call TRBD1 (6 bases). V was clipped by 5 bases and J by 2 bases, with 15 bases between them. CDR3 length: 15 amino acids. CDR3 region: CASSIGRDTQETQYF. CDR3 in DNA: TGTGCCAGCAGTATCGGCCGGGACACACAAGAGACCCAGTACTTC.

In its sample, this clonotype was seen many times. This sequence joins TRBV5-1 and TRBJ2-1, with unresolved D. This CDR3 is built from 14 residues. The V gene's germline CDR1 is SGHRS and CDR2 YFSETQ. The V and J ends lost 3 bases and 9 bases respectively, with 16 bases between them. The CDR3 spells CASSWRAGSAEQFF. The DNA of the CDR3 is TGCGCCAGCAGCTGGAGAGCCGGATCAGCTGAGCAGTTCTTC.

The CDR3 here is CASSGYTSGDRTDTQYF. For the CDR3, the DNA is TGTGCCAGCAGTGGTTACACTAGCGGGGACCGCACAGATACGCAGTATTTT. The chain is built from TRBV6-1 and TRBJ2-3, with 10 bases lining up with TRBD2. The V gene's germline CDR1 is MNHNS and CDR2 SASEGT. CDR3 size: 17 residues. The V segment lost 4 bases and the J segment 1 base; nucleotides outside the gene matches: 8.

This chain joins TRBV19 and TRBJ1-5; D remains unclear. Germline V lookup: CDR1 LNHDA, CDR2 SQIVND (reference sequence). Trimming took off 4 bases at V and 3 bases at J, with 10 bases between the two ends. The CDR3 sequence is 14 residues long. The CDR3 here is CASSTNSLNQPQHF. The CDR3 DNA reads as TGTGCCAGTAGTACCAACAGCCTCAATCAGCCCCAGCATTTT.

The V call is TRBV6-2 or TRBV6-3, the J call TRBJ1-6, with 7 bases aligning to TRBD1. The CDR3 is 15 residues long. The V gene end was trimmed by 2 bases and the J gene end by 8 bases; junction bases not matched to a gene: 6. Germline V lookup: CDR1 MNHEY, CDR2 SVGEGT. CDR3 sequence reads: CASSYLRTGYSPLHF. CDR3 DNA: TGTGCCAGCAGTTACCTTCGGACAGGATATTCACCCCTCCACTTT.

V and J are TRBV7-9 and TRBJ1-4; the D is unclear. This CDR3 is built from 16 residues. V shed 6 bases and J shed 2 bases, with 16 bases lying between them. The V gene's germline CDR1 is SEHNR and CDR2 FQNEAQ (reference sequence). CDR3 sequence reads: CASRLGQQGTNEKLFF. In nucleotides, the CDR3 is TGTGCCAGCAGACTAGGGCAACAAGGGACTAATGAAAAACTGTTTTTT.

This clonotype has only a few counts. CDR3 DNA: TGTGCCAGCAGTCCCGGAGGGATAGCGGGGGGCACCGGGGAGCTGTTTTTT. Translating gives CASSPGGIAGGTGELFF. The chain links TRBV6-1 to TRBJ2-2, with TRBD2 matching 10 bases. Germline CDR1 MNHNS, CDR2 SASEGT. V was pared by 5 bases and J by 4 bases, with 10 bases of the junction left unmatched. This CDR3 comprises 17 residues.

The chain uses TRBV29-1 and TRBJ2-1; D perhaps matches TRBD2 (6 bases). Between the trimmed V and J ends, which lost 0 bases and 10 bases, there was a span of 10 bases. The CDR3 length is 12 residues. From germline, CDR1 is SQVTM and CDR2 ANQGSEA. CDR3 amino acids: CSVEDLGREQFF. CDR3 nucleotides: TGCAGCGTTGAAGATCTGGGGAGGGAGCAGTTCTTC.

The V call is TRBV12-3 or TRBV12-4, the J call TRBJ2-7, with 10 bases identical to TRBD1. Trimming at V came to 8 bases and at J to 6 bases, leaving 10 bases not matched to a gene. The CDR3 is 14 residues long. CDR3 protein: CASGLDRGLAEQYF. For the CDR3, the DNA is TGTGCCAGCGGCCTCGACAGGGGGCTTGCCGAGCAGTACTTC.

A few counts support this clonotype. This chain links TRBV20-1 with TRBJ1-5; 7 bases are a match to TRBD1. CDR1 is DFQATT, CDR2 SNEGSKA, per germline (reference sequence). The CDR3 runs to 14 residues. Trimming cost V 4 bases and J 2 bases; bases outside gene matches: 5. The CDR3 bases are TGCAGTGCTACACAGGGGCCCCGCAATCAGCCCCAGCATTTT. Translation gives CSATQGPRNQPQHF.